This passage covers 32 T cell receptor beta chains from one sample sequenced in a study of monozygotic twins with inflammatory bowel disease. TCRdb re-analyzed the 5' RACE reads; it lists each CDR3 protein once, without DNA. The sample holds about 300,000 distinct CDR3 sequences. Sequenced: blood. These receptors were obtained from a human donor with ulcerative colitis or Crohn's disease, or a healthy co-twin of an affected twin (not recorded which).

The chain is built from TRBV5-1 and TRBJ1-4; TCRdb reports TRBD1, a call that lacks DNA to check it against. The CDR3 contains 15 residues. CDR1 and CDR2 (germline): SGHRS, YFSETQ. CDR3 sequence reads: CASSPRTALNEKLFF.

The rearrangement joins TRBV6-2 or TRBV6-3 to TRBJ2-5; TCRdb's D call, TRBD2, is unchecked because there is no DNA. Per germline, CDR1 MNHEY and CDR2 SVGEGT. The CDR3 spans 15 residues. The CDR3 sequence: CASRLSGSSWETQYF.

J is TRBJ1-4 and V is TRBV6-1; as DNA is missing, the TRBD1 call by TCRdb cannot be tested. The CDR3 runs 14 residues. Per germline, CDR1 MNHNS and CDR2 SASEGT. The CDR3 region is CASRPLDRGDKLFF.

This CDR3 reads CASSLRGMEVGKRAFF. This rearrangement joins TRBV12-3 or TRBV12-4 to TRBJ1-1; TCRdb's D gene call, TRBD1, goes unchecked for lack of DNA. CDR3 size: 16 residues.

This chain joins TRBV6-1 and TRBJ2-1; TCRdb designates TRBD2, a call that cannot be tested without DNA. The germline gives CDR1 MNHNS, CDR2 SASEGT. CDR3 length equals 15 residues. This CDR3 reads CASSNIAGGYNEQFF.

The chain has TRBV7-9 and TRBJ1-2; checking the TCRdb D call of TRBD1 is not possible without DNA. There are 14 residues in the CDR3. Germline assignment: CDR1 SEHNR and CDR2 FQNEAQ (reference sequence). CDR3: CASSRETGEAGYTF.

J is TRBJ2-3 and V is TRBV9. The CDR3 loop spans 14 amino acids. Germline V lookup: CDR1 SGDLS, CDR2 YYNGEE. CDR3 protein: CASSVASSGDTQYF.

The gene calls are TRBV7-2 and TRBJ2-1. The CDR3 is made up of 12 amino acids. The germline V gene has CDR1 SGHTA and CDR2 FQGNSA. CDR3 sequence: CASTPDINEQFF.

The chain couples TRBV29-1 to TRBJ1-2; absent DNA, TCRdb's TRBD1 call cannot be checked. This CDR3 region has 16 residues. CDR1 SQVTM and CDR2 ANQGSEA come from the germline V gene. This CDR3 is CSVEDRRQGRSFGYTF.

The J gene is TRBJ2-1, the V gene TRBV18. The CDR3 is 14 residues long. Germline V gives CDR1 KGHSH, CDR2 LQKENI. The CDR3 is CASSPPASYNEQFF. The entire variable domain, with the rest obtained from reference TRBV18 and TRBJ2-1, is as follows: NAGVMQNPRHLVRRRGQEARLRCSPMKGHSHVYWYRQLPEEGLKFMVYLQKENIIDESGMPKERFSAEFPKEGPSILRIQQVVRGDSAAYFCASSPPASYNEQFFGPGTRLTVL.

The V gene is TRBV5-5, the J gene TRBJ2-5; without DNA, the TCRdb call of TRBD2 cannot be checked. This CDR3 spans 14 amino acids. Germline lookup yields CDR1 SGHKS and CDR2 YYEKEE (reference sequence). CDR3 sequence: CASSSTGGPETQYF. Full variable domain (missing parts from reference TRBV5-5 and TRBJ2-5): DAGVTQSPTHLIKTRGQQVTLRCSPISGHKSVSWYQQVLGQGPQFIFQYYEKEERGRGNFPDRFSARQFPNYSSELNVNALLLGDSALYLCASSSTGGPETQYFGPGTRLLVL.

This rearrangement joins TRBV28 to TRBJ2-3. The germline gives CDR1 MDHEN, CDR2 SYDVKM. CDR3 length: 11 amino acids. The CDR3 sequence: CASTSRDTQYF.

The chain has TRBV5-1 and TRBJ2-7. Germline V CDR1 and CDR2: SGHRS, YFSETQ. This CDR3 has 13 amino acids. The CDR3 spells CASSFQTSYEQYF.

This chain uses TRBV18 with TRBJ2-7. CDR3 length equals 11 residues. CDR1 is KGHSH and CDR2 is LQKENI in the germline V gene. CDR3 region: CASSPSSEQYF.

The chain recombines TRBV12-3 or TRBV12-4 with TRBJ2-1; the D gene TCRdb calls, TRBD2, cannot be checked with no DNA. The CDR3 sequence is 15 residues long. CDR3: CASRALAGGFGEQFF.

The J gene is TRBJ2-7, the V gene TRBV12-3 or TRBV12-4. The CDR3 is 14 residues long. CDR3 region: CASSARWGSYEQYF.

The chain has TRBV3-1 and TRBJ1-6; TCRdb names TRBD1, which stays unverified in the absence of DNA. The CDR3 loop spans 14 amino acids. Per germline, CDR1 LGHDT and CDR2 YNNKEL (reference sequence). The CDR3 sequence: CASSQQGNNSPLHF. Variable domain in full (rest from reference TRBV3-1 and TRBJ1-6): DTAVSQTPKYLVTQMGNDKSIKCEQNLGHDTMYWYKQDSKKFLKIMFSYNNKELIINETVPNRFSPKSPDKAHLNLHINSLELGDSAVYFCASSQQGNNSPLHFGNGTRLTVT.

This chain connects TRBV30 to TRBJ2-2. The CDR3 spans 13 residues. CDR1 and CDR2 from the germline V gene are GTSNPN and SVGIG (reference sequence). The chain's CDR3 is CAWSVYGTGELFF.

The V call is TRBV27, the J call TRBJ2-2; without DNA, the TCRdb call of TRBD2 cannot be checked. The CDR3 consists of 16 residues. CDR1 and CDR2 from the germline V gene are MNHEY and SMNVEV (reference sequence). CDR3 loop: CASSFILAGVGGELFF.

The chain employs TRBV7-2 and TRBJ1-4; the TCRdb call, TRBD1, lacks DNA for checking. Germline CDR1 reads SGHTA; CDR2 reads FQGNSA. The CDR3 runs to 13 residues. The CDR3 sequence is CASRTVANEKLFF.

The chain links TRBV7-2 to TRBJ2-7; TCRdb's D gene call, TRBD1, goes unchecked for lack of DNA. CDR1 is SGHTA and CDR2 is FQGNSA in the germline V gene. The CDR3 has 15 amino acids. The CDR3 protein is CASSRDGQGIYEQYF. The complete variable domain, with remaining parts taken from reference TRBV7-2 and TRBJ2-7, reads GAGVSQSPSNKVTEKGKDVELRCDPISGHTALYWYRQSLGQGLEFLIYFQGNSAPDKSGLPSDRFSAERTGGSVSTLTIQRTQQEDSAVYLCASSRDGQGIYEQYFGPGTRLTVT.

This chain connects TRBV28 to TRBJ2-1. The germline V gene has CDR1 MDHEN and CDR2 SYDVKM. The CDR3 has 12 residues. This chain's CDR3 is CASSPDDNEQFF.

This rearrangement joins TRBV11-2 to TRBJ1-6. Germline V gives CDR1 SGHAT, CDR2 FQNNGV. The CDR3 sequence is 13 residues long. The CDR3: CASSLKPNSPLHF.

The chain employs TRBV18 and TRBJ2-2; absent DNA, TCRdb's TRBD2 call cannot be checked. CDR1 KGHSH and CDR2 LQKENI come from the germline V gene. The length of the CDR3 is 15 residues. Here the CDR3 reads CASSLSGSFAGELFF.

The chain couples TRBV28 to TRBJ1-1; TCRdb's D call, TRBD1, is unchecked because there is no DNA. The CDR3 consists of 14 residues. Germline-derived CDR1 and CDR2 are MDHEN and SYDVKM. The CDR3 loop is CASSLRGVATEAFF.

This chain uses TRBV5-6 with TRBJ1-5. CDR1 and CDR2 (germline): SGHDT, YYEEEE. CDR3 length: 12 residues. The CDR3: CASSLPNQPQHF.

The chain is built from TRBV5-1 and TRBJ2-3; the D call from TCRdb, TRBD2, cannot be confirmed without DNA. There are 13 residues in the CDR3. Germline V gene lookup returns CDR1 SGHRS and CDR2 YFSETQ. Here the CDR3 reads CASSYSGPDTQYF.

J is TRBJ2-7 and V is TRBV7-2; TCRdb indicates TRBD1, and absent DNA this call remains unverified. Germline CDR1 SGHTA, CDR2 FQGNSA. The CDR3 has 13 amino acids. The CDR3 here is CASSNGQGYEQYF.

The chain employs TRBV12-3 or TRBV12-4 and TRBJ2-2; the D gene TCRdb calls, TRBD1, cannot be checked with no DNA. The CDR3 covers 12 residues. The CDR3: CASAGGSGELFF.

The chain has TRBV15 and TRBJ2-7. CDR1 and CDR2 (germline): LNHNV, YYDKDF (reference sequence). This CDR3 is 13 amino acids long. This CDR3 is CATSRDQLYEQYF.

The genes are TRBV7-2 and TRBJ2-2; TCRdb's D call, TRBD1, is unchecked because there is no DNA. CDR1 and CDR2 (germline): SGHTA, FQGNSA. The CDR3 sequence is 16 residues long. The CDR3 here is CASSPAGRGIIGELFF.

This chain joins TRBV20-1 and TRBJ2-7; TCRdb gives TRBD2 as the D gene, but with no DNA this cannot be confirmed. The CDR3 totals 14 residues. CDR1 and CDR2 from the germline V gene are DFQATT and SNEGSKA (reference sequence). The CDR3 sequence is CSARLAGGVQVQYF.